This T cell receptor (beta chain) comes out of a study of shared clonotypes between healthy human individuals. Overall study results and limits: Memory subsets generally showed lower estimated richness than naive subsets. Depth of sequencing was expected to influence donor clonotype sharing.

A CD45RA+ naive subset and a CD45RA-negative memory subset were split from CD4+ cells. On this clone itself: What it recognizes is unknown.

The authors' processing: There were no quality scores in the junction-only immunoSEQ sequences, so filtering differed. Sequencing used immunoSEQ multiplex PCR; TCRdb keeps in-frame clones, though not all of them. That table gives V, J and clone size, and the DNA gave D and trimming. The sample carries about 1 million clones, about 75% recorded once. V lost 5 bases and J 3 bases, leaving 14 bases between the germline ends. The CDR3 loop spans 14 amino acids. CDR1 is SGHNT and CDR2 is YYREEE in the germline V gene (reference sequence). The chain couples TRBV5-4 to TRBJ1-1; the D gene is possibly TRBD1 (6 bases). The sequenced material came from memory CD4+ T cells sorted from blood. Subset described: CD45RA-negative fraction. This receptor was taken from a young man in good health. DNA of the CDR3: TGTGCCAGCAGTTCGCCAACAGGGTACACTGAAGCTTTCTTT. Protein product: CASSSPTGYTEAFF.